Described below is a single T cell receptor beta chain sequence and its context. The sample originates from a study of blood T cell repertoires in COVID-19. Germline V gene sequence: CDR1 KGHDR, CDR2 SFDVKD. Trimming took off 4 bases at V and 6 bases at J, with 17 bases between the two ends. The CDR3 runs to 16 residues. TCRdb keeps only in-frame clones here, not all; method: immunoSEQ multiplex PCR. The sample has 120,000 or so clones; 60% to 85% are singletons. The receptor comes from a human donor with acute or convalescent COVID-19. The donor label of this sample is uncertain. This chain joins TRBV24-1 and TRBJ2-2; D is perhaps TRBD1 (7 bases). Sequenced: peripheral blood. The CDR3 DNA reads as TGTGCCACCAGTGAGTGGAGGGACAGTAACGCCGGGGAGCTGTTTTTT. Residues: CATSEWRDSNAGELFF.